The present TCR beta chain was sequenced within a study of cytomegalovirus exposure and HLA in healthy donors (dated by TCRdb to the late 2010s). Regarding the research as a whole: According to an earlier analysis of 550 to 750 of the donors, about 179 million T cells yielded 90 million to 130 million unique TCR beta sequences and 250 to 350 Gb of sequence data. An early release covering some 640 HLA-typed donors comprised 250 to 350 gigabases of sequencing data and approximately 85 million unique TCR sequences. Among the roughly 430 genotyped donors, 81% belonged to the genetic ancestry cluster associated with self-reported Caucasian donors. The study was designed to test whether signatures of past pathogen exposure could be identified by cataloging public T cell receptors. The T cell repertoires of some 670 subjects were profiled by immunosequencing and related to cytomegalovirus serostatus. In addition to the first cohort of 500 to 850 subjects, a separate validation cohort of 120 different subjects was used. To predict cytomegalovirus infection status, the study brought together high-throughput TCR immunosequencing, statistical association of individual TCRs with disease status, and machine learning. A later analysis re-examined previously published TCR beta repertoires from over 500 donors and added high-resolution HLA genotyping to investigate patterns of TCR occurrence. Rather than drawing on any new phenotypic data, the later analysis identified candidate immune exposures from TCR beta sequences and the way those sequences occurred across donors. To decide whether each TCR beta V gene segment behaved as functional or pseudogenic, an earlier analysis of approximately 590 of the donors relied on high-throughput TCR beta sequencing. Alongside the repertoire data, information on donor age, sex, ethnicity and CMV serostatus was compiled. A later genetic analysis took genome-wide SNP genotypes for 398 of the 666 donors and used that subset as a discovery cohort. Every discovery cohort repertoire had been produced on one sequencing platform. HLA typing included class I and class II loci at four-digit resolution. The number of typed donors differed by locus: about 629-630 for A, B, C, DRB1 and DQB1; approximately 520 for DQA1; 606 for DPA1; and roughly 470 for DPB1. Several DR-DQ haplotypes were treated as single units for association and clustering because of strong linkage in the cohort. On average, over 200,000 unique TCR beta nucleotide sequences were sequenced per donor among about 400 genotyped donors of the cohort, with roughly 18% of those sequences being non-productive. On the study overall, not on this receptor specifically: The authors suggested that the approach could potentially be extended to other disease states and immunological phenotypes. In both the original and validation cohorts, the classifier was reported to diagnose cytomegalovirus status with high specificity and sensitivity. A further reported finding was that TCR beta sequences accurately predicted the HLA-A and HLA-B alleles for most subjects in the first cohort. Broadly in line with IMGT annotations, most TCR beta V segments showed up in productive rearrangements about 90% or about 30% of the time in an earlier analysis of approximately 600 of the donors. In a later genetic analysis, a missense DCLRE1C variant was associated with V-gene and J-gene trimming of TCR beta chains, and the association was replicated in an independent cohort. A cluster of highly shared sequence variants was judged likely to be a technical artifact of the sequencing pipeline. Linkage disequilibrium might explain the correlated functional status among segregating V segments, but an unknown experimental factor could not be ruled out. Most TCR sequences were observed very rarely across donors, whereas some public TCRs were present in many individuals. Some IMGT-functional V segments, including TRBV6-2 and TRBV6-3, could not be distinguished by the 87-base-pair reads and were therefore excluded. The presence/absence analyses assumed that sequencing depth was roughly uniform across donors, and that assumption may not be true. The cohort was sequenced for TCR beta chains only, and without alpha or paired-chain data the features that could be detected were limited. Assigning TCR associations to individual alleles was difficult when HLA alleles, especially DR and DQ, strongly co-occurred. According to a later analysis, parvovirus B19, influenza, CMV and Epstein-Barr virus appeared linked to several top co-occurrence clusters. In a later analysis, the rate of TCR association differed among HLA loci, with DRB1 alleles having the most associated TCRs and HLA-C alleles having the fewest. Because counts were too low, approximately 15 rarely observed V segments, including chromosome 9 orphons, were excluded from the earlier analysis of a few hundred of the donors. In a later genetic analysis, fewer N-insertions in productive TCRs were reported among donors in an Asian-associated ancestry cluster than the approximately 710-donor mean. The study gave a list of 150 to 200 TCR beta chains associated with cytomegalovirus. In a later analysis, most CMV-associated TCR beta chains were found to appear HLA-restricted, with HLA associations seemingly driven largely by CMV exposure. In vitro tests confirmed that a few of the cytomegalovirus-associated TCR beta chains recognize cytomegalovirus antigens. For the cohort, immune exposure information was limited to CMV serostatus. In a later analysis, HLA-associated TCR beta chains were found to be more clonally expanded and to have lower generation probabilities than equally common non-associated chains. At a false discovery rate of 0.05, a later analysis linked 16,951 TCR beta sequences to specific HLA alleles. Because HLA typing was unavailable for some donors at each locus, only the typed subset was used in association tests.

Library prep was done by the immunoSEQ multiplex PCR assay. The multiplex PCR relied on a mix of 60 forward primers for TCR Vbeta segments and 13 reverse primers for TCR Jbeta segments. The CDR3 region of rearranged TCR beta genes was amplified from genomic DNA with a multiplex PCR assay. On the Illumina HiSeq System, the amplified TCR beta libraries were sequenced as 87-base-pair reads. Regarding the original processing steps: Across the 500 to 750 repertoires, a later analysis counted about 81 million unique TCR beta chains, about 10 million of which were shared by at least two donors. Raw reads were error-corrected and collapsed into unique sequences with a nearest-neighbor algorithm that merged closely related sequences to remove PCR and sequencing errors. To assign V, D and J gene segments, CDR3 sequences were aligned to IMGT reference sequences. For a sequence to be retained, at least a six-nucleotide match to both a V gene segment and a J gene segment was required. Rearrangements were called productive when the CDR3 lacked stop codons and stayed in frame with V and J; all others were non-productive. Following IMGT convention, CDR3 was defined as the stretch from the second conserved V-encoded cysteine up to the conserved J-encoded phenylalanine. The earlier analysis of about 570 of the donors excluded any sequence lacking an unambiguous match to a single V gene segment. In an earlier analysis of approximately 610 of the donors, V segments were called functional above 56.7% productive rearrangements and were called segregating when the between-donor standard deviation exceeded 5%. A statistical classification framework was built for diagnosing cytomegalovirus status from the catalog of TCR beta chain sequences. In a later analysis, V and J genes were assigned by comparing TCR nucleotide sequences against IMGT/GENE-DB human TR gene sequences. In a later analysis, CDR3 sequences and most-parsimonious VDJ recombination scenarios were assigned using the TCRdist pipeline. In a later analysis, each TCR beta chain was defined by its CDR3 amino acid sequence together with its V-gene family, and reads lacking a unique V-gene family were excluded. A later analysis removed 500 to 650 highly shared, low-generation-probability nucleotide sequences to deal with suspected cross-contamination and a sequencing artifact. A later analysis calculated a clonal expansion index for each public chain from normalized within-repertoire ranks of inferred template counts. In a later analysis, generation probabilities were computed using a VDJ recombination model fitted to out-of-frame rearrangements, and the results were checked against IGoR. Hypergeometric tests were used in a later analysis to score TCR-TCR, TCR-HLA and TCR-CMV co-occurrence, with a repertoire-size bias correction applied to the TCR pairs. False discovery rates were estimated in a later analysis by permuting HLA or CMV assignments 20 times. A later analysis grouped co-occurring TCRs with DBSCAN, adding TCRdist sequence similarity when clustering within HLA-allele-positive subsets. For co-occurrence clustering, repertoires with fewer than 30,000 or more than 120,000 public chains were excluded, along with about five repertoires with anomalous nucleotide sharing. The table was pulled from immuneACCESS by TCRdb, which kept in-frame rearrangements only. Such tables lose some clones; where checked, under half of the loss comes from unresolved V genes, and the rest has no known cause. V and J calls plus clone size are reproduced from that table; the DNA served to infer D and trimming. The sample records over 85,000 clones, roughly four fifths of which are singletons. The top ten clonotypes cover roughly 0.6% of the sample.

Remarks on this clone: The antigen it recognizes is unknown. Per-base qualities were not stored, and no clone one base away is much larger.

Inclusive of the bounding cysteine and phenylalanine, the CDR3 is 16 residues long. Only the CDR3 DNA is retained, 48 bases long and in frame from the first base. Trimming costs V 6 bases and J 0 bases, and their ends lie 17 bases apart. CDR1 and CDR2, per the germline V gene, are MDHEN and SYDVKM. In total, roughly 710 healthy bone marrow donors made up the cohort. Cohort members were all nominally healthy when sampled, although unrecorded immune exposures were likely present. The donor tested CMV seronegative and was one of the 352 seronegative cohort members. Each donor provided a peripheral blood sample, and peripheral blood mononuclear cells were used for TCR beta sequencing. Genomic DNA was extracted from the blood cell samples with the Qiagen DNeasy Blood Extraction Kit.

The TCR was taken from a man younger than 45 in good health and CMV-seronegative. The sequenced material came from PBMCs. The V gene is TRBV28 and the J gene is TRBJ1-1; the D gene is perhaps TRBD1, from 6 matching bases. The encoded CDR3 is CASRSTRGGLNTEAFF. The bases read TGTGCCAGCAGATCCACTAGGGGGGGGCTGAACACTGAAGCTTTCTTT.